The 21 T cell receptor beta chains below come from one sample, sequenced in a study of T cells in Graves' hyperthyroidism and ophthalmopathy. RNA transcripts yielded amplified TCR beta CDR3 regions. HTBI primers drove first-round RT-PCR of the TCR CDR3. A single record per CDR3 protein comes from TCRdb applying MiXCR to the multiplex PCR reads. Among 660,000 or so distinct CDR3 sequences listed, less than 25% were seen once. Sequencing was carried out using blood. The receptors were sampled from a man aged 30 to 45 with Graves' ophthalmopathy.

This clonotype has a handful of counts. The CDR3 DNA sequence: TGTGCCAGCAGTGAAGACGGCCGATCCGTCTATGGCTACACCTTC. This encodes CASSEDGRSVYGYTF. The gene calls are TRBV2 and TRBJ1-2; D is undetermined. Germline CDR1 is SNHLY and CDR2 is FYNNEI. V lost 1 base, J lost 4 bases, and 13 bases lay in between. CDR3 size: 15 residues.

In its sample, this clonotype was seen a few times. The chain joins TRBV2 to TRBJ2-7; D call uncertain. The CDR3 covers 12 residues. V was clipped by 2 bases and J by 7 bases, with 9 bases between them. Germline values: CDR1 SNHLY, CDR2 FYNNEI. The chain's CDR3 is CASSEPGTEQYF. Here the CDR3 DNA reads TGTGCCAGCAGTGAACCGGGTACAGAGCAGTACTTC.

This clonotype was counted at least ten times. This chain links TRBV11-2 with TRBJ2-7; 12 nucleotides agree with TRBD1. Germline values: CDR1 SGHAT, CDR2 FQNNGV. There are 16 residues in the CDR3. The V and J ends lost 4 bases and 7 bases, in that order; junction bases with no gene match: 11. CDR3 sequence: CASSSGGGTGGYEQYF. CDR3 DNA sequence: TGTGCCAGCAGCTCCGGGGGGGGGACAGGGGGCTATGAGCAGTACTTC. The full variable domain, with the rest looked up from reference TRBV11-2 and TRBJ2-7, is EAGVAQSPRYKIIEKRQSVAFWCNPISGHATLYWYQQILGQGPKLLIQFQNNGVVDDSQLPKDRFSAERLKGVDSTLKIQPAKLEDSAVYLCASSSGGGTGGYEQYFGPGTRLTVT.

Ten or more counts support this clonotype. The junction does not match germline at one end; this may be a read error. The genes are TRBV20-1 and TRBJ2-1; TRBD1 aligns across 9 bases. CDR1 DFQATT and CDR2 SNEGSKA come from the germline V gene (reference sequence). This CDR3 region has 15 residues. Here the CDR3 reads CSARDRDREDYEQFF. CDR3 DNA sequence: TGCAGTGCCAGAGACCGGGACAGGGAAGACTATGAGCAGTTCTTC.

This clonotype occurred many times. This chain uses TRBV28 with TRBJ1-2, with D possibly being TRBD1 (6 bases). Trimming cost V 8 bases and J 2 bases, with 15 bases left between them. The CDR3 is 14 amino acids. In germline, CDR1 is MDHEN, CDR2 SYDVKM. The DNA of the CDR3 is TGTGCCAGCTCGGATAGACAGGAAAACTATGGCTACACCTTC. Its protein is CASSDRQENYGYTF.

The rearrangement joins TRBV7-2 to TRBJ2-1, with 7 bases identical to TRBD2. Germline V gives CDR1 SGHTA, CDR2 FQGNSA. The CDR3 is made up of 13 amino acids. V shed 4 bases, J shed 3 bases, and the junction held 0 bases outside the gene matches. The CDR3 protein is CASSWTSYNEQFF. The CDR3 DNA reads TGTGCCAGCAGCTGGACTAGCTACAATGAGCAGTTCTTC. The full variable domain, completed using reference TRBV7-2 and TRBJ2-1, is GAGVSQSPSNKVTEKGKDVELRCDPISGHTALYWYRQSLGQGLEFLIYFQGNSAPDKSGLPSDRFSAERTGGSVSTLTIQRTQQEDSAVYLCASSWTSYNEQFFGPGTRLTVL.

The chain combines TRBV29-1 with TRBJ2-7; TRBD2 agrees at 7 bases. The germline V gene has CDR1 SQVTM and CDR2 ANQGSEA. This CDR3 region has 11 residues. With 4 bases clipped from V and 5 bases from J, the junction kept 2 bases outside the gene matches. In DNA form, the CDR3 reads TGCAGCGTTGGGGAGGGCCACGAGCAGTACTTC. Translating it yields CSVGEGHEQYF.

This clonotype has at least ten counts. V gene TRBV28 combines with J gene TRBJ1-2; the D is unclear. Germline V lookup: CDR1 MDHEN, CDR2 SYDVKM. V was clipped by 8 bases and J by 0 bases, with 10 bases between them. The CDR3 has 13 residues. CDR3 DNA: TGTGCCAGCTTGACGCAATCTAACTATGGCTACACCTTC. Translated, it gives CASLTQSNYGYTF.

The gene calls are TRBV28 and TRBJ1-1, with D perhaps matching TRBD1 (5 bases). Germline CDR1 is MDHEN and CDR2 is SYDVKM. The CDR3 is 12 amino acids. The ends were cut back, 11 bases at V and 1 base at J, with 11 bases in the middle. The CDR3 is CAGGGENTEAFF. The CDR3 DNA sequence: TGTGCCGGGGGGGGTGAGAACACTGAAGCTTTCTTT.

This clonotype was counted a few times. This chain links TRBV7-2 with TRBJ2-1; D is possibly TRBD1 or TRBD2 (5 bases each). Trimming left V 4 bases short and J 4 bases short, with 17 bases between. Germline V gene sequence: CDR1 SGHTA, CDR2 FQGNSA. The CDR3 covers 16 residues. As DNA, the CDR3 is TGTGCCAGCAGCTCTGTCGGAGGTACAGGTTACAATGAGCAGTTCTTC. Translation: CASSSVGGTGYNEQFF.

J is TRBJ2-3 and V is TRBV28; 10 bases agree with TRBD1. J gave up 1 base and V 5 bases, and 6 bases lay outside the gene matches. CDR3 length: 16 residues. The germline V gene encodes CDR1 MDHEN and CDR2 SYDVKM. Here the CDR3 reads CASSPGQGRRTDTQYF. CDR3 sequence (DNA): TGTGCCAGCAGTCCGGGACAGGGGAGGCGCACAGATACGCAGTATTTT.

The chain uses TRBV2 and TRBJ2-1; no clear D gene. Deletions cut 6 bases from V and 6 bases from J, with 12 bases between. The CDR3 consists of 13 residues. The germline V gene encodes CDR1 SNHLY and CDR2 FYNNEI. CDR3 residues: CASRGIVFNEQFF. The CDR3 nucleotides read TGTGCCAGCAGAGGGATAGTGTTCAATGAGCAGTTCTTC.

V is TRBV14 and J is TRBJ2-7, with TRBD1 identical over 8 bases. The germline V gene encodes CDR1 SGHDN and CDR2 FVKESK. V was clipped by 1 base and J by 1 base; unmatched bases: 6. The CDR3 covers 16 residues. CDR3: CASSQGYRGESYEQYF. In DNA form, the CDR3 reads TGTGCCAGCAGCCAAGGTTACAGGGGGGAATCCTACGAGCAGTACTTC.

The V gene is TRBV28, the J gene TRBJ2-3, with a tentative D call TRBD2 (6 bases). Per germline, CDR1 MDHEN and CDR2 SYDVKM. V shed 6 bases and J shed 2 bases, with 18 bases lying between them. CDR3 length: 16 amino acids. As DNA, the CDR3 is TGTGCCAGCAGCCCCACGGAGCGGAGGGTCACAGATACGCAGTATTTT. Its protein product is CASSPTERRVTDTQYF.

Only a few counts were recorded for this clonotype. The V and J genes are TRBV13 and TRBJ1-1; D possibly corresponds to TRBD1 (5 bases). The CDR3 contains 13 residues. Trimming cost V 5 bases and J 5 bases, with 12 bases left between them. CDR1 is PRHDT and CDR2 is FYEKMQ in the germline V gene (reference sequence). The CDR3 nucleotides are TGTGCCAGCAGCCGGACGGGGCGTACTGAAGCTTTCTTT. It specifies CASSRTGRTEAFF.

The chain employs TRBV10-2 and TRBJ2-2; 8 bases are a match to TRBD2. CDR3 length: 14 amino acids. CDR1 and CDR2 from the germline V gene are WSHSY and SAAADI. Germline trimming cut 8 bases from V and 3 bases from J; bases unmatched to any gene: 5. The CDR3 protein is CASYSGRDTGELFF. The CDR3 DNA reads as TGCGCCAGCTATTCCGGGAGGGACACCGGGGAGCTGTTTTTT.

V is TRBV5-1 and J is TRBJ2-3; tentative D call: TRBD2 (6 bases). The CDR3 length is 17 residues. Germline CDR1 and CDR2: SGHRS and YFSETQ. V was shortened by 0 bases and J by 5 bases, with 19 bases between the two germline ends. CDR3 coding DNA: TGCGCCAGCAGCTTGGCGGGGGTGAGGAGGGATAAAGATACGCAGTATTTT. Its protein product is CASSLAGVRRDKDTQYF. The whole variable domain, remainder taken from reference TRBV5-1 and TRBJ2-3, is KAGVTQTPRYLIKTRGQQVTLSCSPISGHRSVSWYQQTPGQGLQFLFEYFSETQRNKGNFPGRFSGRQFSNSRSEMNVSTLELGDSALYLCASSLAGVRRDKDTQYFGPGTRLTVL.

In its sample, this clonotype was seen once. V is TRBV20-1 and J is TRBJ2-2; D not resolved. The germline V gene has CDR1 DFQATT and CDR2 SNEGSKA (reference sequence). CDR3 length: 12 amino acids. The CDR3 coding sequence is TGCAGCACCACGTCAAACACCGGGGAGCTGTTTTTT. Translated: CSTTSNTGELFF.

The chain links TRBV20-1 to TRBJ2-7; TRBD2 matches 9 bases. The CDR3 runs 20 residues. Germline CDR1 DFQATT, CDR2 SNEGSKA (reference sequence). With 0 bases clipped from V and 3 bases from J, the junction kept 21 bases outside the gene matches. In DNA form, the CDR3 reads TGCAGTGCTAGAGACTACCGGACTAGCGAGAGAGCCTTGGAAATCTACGAGCAGTACTTC. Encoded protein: CSARDYRTSERALEIYEQYF.

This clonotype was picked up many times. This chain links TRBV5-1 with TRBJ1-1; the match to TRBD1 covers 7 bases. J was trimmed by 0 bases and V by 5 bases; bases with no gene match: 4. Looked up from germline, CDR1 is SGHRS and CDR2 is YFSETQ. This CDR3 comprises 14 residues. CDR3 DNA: TGCGCCAGCAGAGCGGGACAGTTGAACACTGAAGCTTTCTTT. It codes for CASRAGQLNTEAFF.

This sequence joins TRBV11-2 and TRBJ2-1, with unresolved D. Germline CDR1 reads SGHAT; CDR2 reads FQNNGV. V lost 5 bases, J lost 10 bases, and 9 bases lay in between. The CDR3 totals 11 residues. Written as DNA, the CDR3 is TGTGCCAGCAGCCTTCTGAGGGAGCAGTTCTTC. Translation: CASSLLREQFF.